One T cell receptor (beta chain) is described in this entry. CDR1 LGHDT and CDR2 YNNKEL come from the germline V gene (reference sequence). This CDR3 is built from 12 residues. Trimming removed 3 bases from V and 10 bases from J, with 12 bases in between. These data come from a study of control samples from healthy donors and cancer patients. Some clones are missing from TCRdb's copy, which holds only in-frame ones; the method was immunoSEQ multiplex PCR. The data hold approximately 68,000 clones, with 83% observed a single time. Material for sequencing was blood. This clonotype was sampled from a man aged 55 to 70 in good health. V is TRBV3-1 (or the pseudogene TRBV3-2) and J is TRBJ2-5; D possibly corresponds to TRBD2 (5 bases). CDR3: CASSHERVDQYF. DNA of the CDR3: TGTGCCAGCAGCCACGAGAGGGTAGACCAGTACTTC.